The 16 T cell receptor beta chains given below trace back to one sample, sequenced in a study of response to subunit inactivated influenza vaccine. A single record per CDR3 protein comes from TCRdb applying MiXCR to the RT-PCR reads. The table records about 530,000 distinct CDR3 sequences, 10% to 15% of them present only once. The sequencing used PBMCs from blood, collected 40 to 50 days after vaccination. All receptors come from a man aged 50-59 years who received an inactivated influenza vaccine.

This clonotype has a handful of counts. The rearrangement uses TRBV11-2 and TRBJ2-1, with 7 positions matching TRBD2. The V and J ends lost 3 bases and 3 bases, in that order; junction bases with no gene match: 11. Germline CDR1 is SGHAT and CDR2 is FQNNGV. This CDR3 has 17 amino acids. CDR3 nucleotide sequence: TGTGCCAGCAGCTTCCCTGGGCTAGCGGTTAACTACAATGAGCAGTTCTTC. This gives the protein CASSFPGLAVNYNEQFF.

This clonotype was counted a few times. V usage is TRBV6-2 or TRBV6-3 and J usage is TRBJ2-5, with 9 bases matching TRBD2. Germline CDR1 reads MNHEY; CDR2 reads SVGEGT. After removal of 6 bases from V and 5 bases from J, the junction contained 10 bases not matched to a gene. CDR3 size: 15 residues. CDR3 coding DNA: TGTGCCAGCAGGACTACCGGGACTAGCAAGGAGACCCAGTACTTC. This gives the protein CASRTTGTSKETQYF.

This clonotype turned up a few times. The rearrangement links TRBV20-1 to TRBJ2-7, with a weak D call TRBD1 (5 bases). V was clipped by 3 bases and J by 3 bases, with 12 bases between them. Germline loops: CDR1 DFQATT, CDR2 SNEGSKA (reference sequence). This CDR3 has 13 amino acids. The CDR3 DNA is TGCAGTGCTAGGCCACAACAGGACTACGAGCAGTACTTC. It specifies CSARPQQDYEQYF.

This clonotype was picked up many times. The rearrangement uses TRBV27 and TRBJ2-5, with 10 positions matching TRBD2. The junction had 1 base not matched to a gene; V was cut back by 2 bases and J by 1 base. Germline CDR1 is MNHEY and CDR2 is SMNVEV (reference sequence). There are 15 residues in the CDR3. The CDR3 nucleotides read TGTGCCAGCAGTTTAATAGCGGGGGGCCAAGAGACCCAGTACTTC. Translation: CASSLIAGGQETQYF.

This clonotype has more than one count but fewer than ten. The rearrangement joins TRBV5-1 to TRBJ2-3, with D perhaps matching TRBD2 (6 bases). V dropped 4 bases and J dropped 0 bases, with 18 bases sitting between them. Germline CDR1 and CDR2: SGHRS and YFSETQ. The CDR3 contains 17 residues. The CDR3 DNA reads TGCGCCAGCAGCCCGGGGAGGAGGGCCCATAGCACAGATACGCAGTATTTT. Protein: CASSPGRRAHSTDTQYF.

This clonotype was seen more than once but under ten times. The chain employs TRBV7-9 and TRBJ2-1, with TRBD1 matching over 10 bases. Germline V lookup: CDR1 SEHNR, CDR2 FQNEAQ (reference sequence). Trimming at V came to 5 bases and at J to 5 bases, leaving 9 bases not matched to a gene. The CDR3 has 16 amino acids. CDR3 coding DNA: TGTGCCAGCAGCACGCTCCCCGGGACAGGGGACAATGAGCAGTTCTTC. Translated, it gives CASSTLPGTGDNEQFF.

The sample holds many counts of this clonotype. The chain links TRBV29-1 to TRBJ2-3; TRBD2 aligns across 7 bases. V was pared by 2 bases and J by 3 bases, with 11 bases of the junction left unmatched. The CDR3 length is 16 residues. Germline CDR1 is SQVTM and CDR2 is ANQGSEA. CDR3 sequence: CSVEPTSKGGTDTQYF. The CDR3 region has the DNA TGCAGCGTTGAACCGACTAGCAAGGGTGGTACAGATACGCAGTATTTT.

In its sample, this clonotype was seen many times. This chain joins TRBV20-1 and TRBJ2-7; 7 bases align to TRBD2. The germline CDR1 and CDR2 sequences are DFQATT and SNEGSKA (reference sequence). After removal of 0 bases from V and 5 bases from J, the junction contained 7 bases not matched to a gene. CDR3 length: 14 amino acids. The CDR3 DNA is TGCAGTGCTAGAGATTCGGGGGGAGGCCACGAGCAGTACTTC. Residues: CSARDSGGGHEQYF.

This clonotype was counted many times. The gene calls are TRBV6-5 and TRBJ2-7; 8 bases agree with TRBD1. The CDR3 has 14 amino acids. Per the germline V gene, CDR1 is MNHEY and CDR2 is SVGAGI. Trimming removed 4 bases from V and 3 bases from J; junction bases left unmatched: 5. The CDR3 sequence is CASSFGQGIYEQYF. In nucleotides, the CDR3 is TGTGCCAGCAGTTTCGGACAGGGTATCTACGAGCAGTACTTC.

The V gene is TRBV10-3, the J gene TRBJ2-7; D is tentatively TRBD1 or TRBD2 (6 bases each). Germline V gene sequence: CDR1 ENHRY, CDR2 SYGVKD. V gave up 5 bases and J gave up 5 bases, with 13 bases separating them. The CDR3 has 13 amino acids. CDR3 nucleotide sequence: TGTGCCATCAGTCCGGGGGCGCCGAACGAGCAGTACTTC. Residues: CAISPGAPNEQYF.

V gene TRBV20-1 combines with J gene TRBJ1-3, with D perhaps TRBD1 (6 bases). Germline lookup yields CDR1 DFQATT and CDR2 SNEGSKA (reference sequence). The CDR3 loop spans 13 amino acids. V was shortened by 4 bases and J by 4 bases, with 11 bases between the two germline ends. This CDR3 reads CSATRQDGNTIYF. CDR3 coding DNA: TGCAGTGCTACCCGACAGGACGGAAACACCATATATTTT.

The rearrangement uses TRBV12-3 or TRBV12-4 and TRBJ2-7, with a weak D call TRBD1 (6 bases). V shed 6 bases and J shed 6 bases, with 12 bases lying between them. CDR3 length: 12 amino acids. The CDR3 region has the DNA TGTGCCAGCAGCCCTCAGGGGTTCGAGCAGTACTTC. This sequence encodes CASSPQGFEQYF.

This clonotype was detected a few times. The chain has TRBV7-8 and TRBJ2-2, with D maybe TRBD1 (6 bases). Trimming cost V 1 base and J 4 bases, with 13 bases left between them. The CDR3 runs 16 residues. Per germline, CDR1 SGHVS and CDR2 FQNEAQ. The CDR3 DNA sequence: TGTGCCAGCAGCTTAGGGGGGCACCTCGTCACCGGGGAGCTGTTTTTT. This encodes CASSLGGHLVTGELFF. Based on the CDR3 plus reference TRBV7-8 and TRBJ2-2, the full variable domain is GAGVSQSPRYKVAKRGQDVALRCDPISGHVSLFWYQQALGQGPEFLTYFQNEAQLDKSGLPSDRFFAERPEGSVSTLKIQRTQQEDSAVYLCASSLGGHLVTGELFFGEGSRLTVL.

This chain joins TRBV5-6 and TRBJ2-5, with a weak D call TRBD1 (5 bases). V dropped 0 bases and J dropped 3 bases, with 12 bases sitting between them. Looked up from germline, CDR1 is SGHDT and CDR2 is YYEEEE. The CDR3 runs 15 residues. For the CDR3, the DNA is TGTGCCAGCAGCTTGGTGGGGCAGGGAAAAGAGACCCAGTACTTC. It yields the protein CASSLVGQGKETQYF.

This clonotype was observed a handful of times. V gene TRBV7-2 combines with J gene TRBJ2-7, with TRBD2 identical over 10 bases. The germline CDR1 and CDR2 sequences are SGHTA and FQGNSA. The CDR3 loop spans 13 amino acids. Trimming at V came to 5 bases and at J to 6 bases, leaving 4 bases not matched to a gene. The CDR3: CASSNSGGFEQYF. Written as DNA, the CDR3 is TGTGCCAGCAGCAATAGCGGGGGGTTCGAGCAGTACTTC.

This rearrangement joins TRBV20-1 to TRBJ2-5; 7 bases are a match to TRBD1. With 0 bases clipped from V and 5 bases from J, the junction kept 9 bases outside the gene matches. Germline loops: CDR1 DFQATT, CDR2 SNEGSKA (reference sequence). The CDR3 totals 15 residues. This chain's CDR3 is CSAREMDRPPETQYF. The CDR3 nucleotides are TGCAGTGCTAGAGAGATGGACAGGCCCCCGGAGACCCAGTACTTC.